The clone carrying this T cell receptor (beta chain) was detected a few times. Antigen specificity is unknown. The sample comes from a study of T cells in Graves' hyperthyroidism and ophthalmopathy. Study outcomes and limitations: Blood also carried most thyroid clonotypes expanded above 0.001.

With a duration under 2 months, the hyperthyroidism was newly diagnosed in patients aged 18 to 65. Exclusion of patients followed from uncontrolled infection, other autoimmune disease, pregnancy or lactation. It was 8 to 10 ml of fresh peripheral blood that supplied the PBMCs. Amplified TCR beta CDR3 regions came from RNA transcripts. During a first-round RT-PCR of the TCR CDR3, the HTBI primer set was used. MiXCR, applied by TCRdb to the multiplex PCR reads, yields one record per CDR3 protein. The sample lists roughly 710,000 distinct CDR3 sequences, 30% to 40% occurring once. Germline assignment: CDR1 SGHNT and CDR2 YYREEE (reference sequence). The CDR3 extends over 14 amino acids. Trimming took 4 bases from V and 4 from J, leaving 14 bases between them.

The source material was blood. The chain links TRBV5-4 to TRBJ2-5; possibly TRBD1 for D (5 bases). The sequence came from a woman between 35 and 50 years old with Graves' hyperthyroidism. The DNA for the CDR3 is TGTGCCAGCAGCCAAGATCGACAGTTAGAGACCCAGTACTTC. Amino acids: CASSQDRQLETQYF.